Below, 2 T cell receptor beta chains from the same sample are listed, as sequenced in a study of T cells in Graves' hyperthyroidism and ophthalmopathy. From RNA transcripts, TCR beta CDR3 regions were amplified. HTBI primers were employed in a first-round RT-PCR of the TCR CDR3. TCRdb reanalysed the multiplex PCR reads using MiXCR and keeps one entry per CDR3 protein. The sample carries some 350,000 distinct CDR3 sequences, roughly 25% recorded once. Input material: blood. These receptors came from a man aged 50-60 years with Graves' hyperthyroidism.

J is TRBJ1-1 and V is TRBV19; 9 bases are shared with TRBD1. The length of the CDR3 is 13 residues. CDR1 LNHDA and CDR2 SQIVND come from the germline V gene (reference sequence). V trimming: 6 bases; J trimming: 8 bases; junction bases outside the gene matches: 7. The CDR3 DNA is TGTGCCAGTAGGACCAGGGACAGGGCAGAAGCTTTCTTT. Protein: CASRTRDRAEAFF.

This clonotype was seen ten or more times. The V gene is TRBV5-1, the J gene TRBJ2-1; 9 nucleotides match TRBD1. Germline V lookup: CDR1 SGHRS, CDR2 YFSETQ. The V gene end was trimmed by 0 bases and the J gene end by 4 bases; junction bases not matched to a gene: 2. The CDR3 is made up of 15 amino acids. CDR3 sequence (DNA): TGCGCCAGCAGCTTGGTGGGACAGGGATACAATGAGCAGTTCTTC. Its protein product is CASSLVGQGYNEQFF.